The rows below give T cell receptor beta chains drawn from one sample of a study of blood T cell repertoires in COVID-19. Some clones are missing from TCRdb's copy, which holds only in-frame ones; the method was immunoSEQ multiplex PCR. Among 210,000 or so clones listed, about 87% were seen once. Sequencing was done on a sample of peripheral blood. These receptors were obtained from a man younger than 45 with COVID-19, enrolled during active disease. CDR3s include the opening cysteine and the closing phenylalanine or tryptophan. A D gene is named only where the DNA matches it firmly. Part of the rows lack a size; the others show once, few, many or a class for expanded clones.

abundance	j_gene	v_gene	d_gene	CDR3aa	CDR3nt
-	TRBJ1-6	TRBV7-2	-	CASSLTGVSSPLHF	TGTGCCAGCAGCTTAACGGGGGTTAGTTCACCCCTCCACTTT
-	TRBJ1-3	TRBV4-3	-	CASSQSRGGSGNTIYF	TGCGCCAGCAGCCAATCCCGCGGGGGCTCTGGAAACACCATATATTTT
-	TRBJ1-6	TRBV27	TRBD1	CASSNDRDNSPLHF	TGTGCCAGCAGCAACGACAGGGATAATTCACCCCTCCACTTT
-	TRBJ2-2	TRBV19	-	CASWTGANTGELFF	TGTGCCAGTTGGACTGGGGCGAACACCGGGGAGCTGTTTTTT
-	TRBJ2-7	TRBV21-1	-	CASSNSSRASYEQYF	TGTGCCAGCAGCAATTCGTCCAGGGCGAGCTACGAGCAGTACTTC
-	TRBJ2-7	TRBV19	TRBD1	CASSIGQGWYEQYF	TGTGCCAGTAGTATAGGACAGGGGTGGTACGAGCAGTACTTC
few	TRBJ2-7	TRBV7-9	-	CASSAPRGLSYEQYF	TGTGCCAGCAGCGCCCCCCGCGGCCTCTCCTACGAGCAGTACTTC
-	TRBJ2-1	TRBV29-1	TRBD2	CSVVRGSSYNEQFF	TGCAGCGTTGTGCGGGGGAGCTCCTACAATGAGCAGTTCTTC
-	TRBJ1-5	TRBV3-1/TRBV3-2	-	CASSPTPGDRGLGNQPQHF	TGTGCCAGCAGCCCCACGCCAGGAGATCGGGGTTTGGGCAATCAGCCCCAGCATTTT
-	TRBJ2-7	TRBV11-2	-	CASSLNRDEQYF	TGTGCCAGCAGCTTAAATCGCGACGAGCAGTACTTC
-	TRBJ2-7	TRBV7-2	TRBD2	CASSSRAGPIYEQYF	TGTGCCAGCAGCTCTCGAGCGGGGCCCATTTACGAGCAGTACTTC
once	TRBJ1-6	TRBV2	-	CASSEQYNSPLHF	TGTGCCAGCAGTGAGCAGTATAATTCACCCCTCCACTTT
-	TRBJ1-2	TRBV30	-	CAGRQFGRDGYTF	TGTGCCGGAAGACAGTTTGGACGGGATGGCTACACCTTC
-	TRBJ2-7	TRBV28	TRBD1	CASSLPDRGRPEQYF	TGTGCCAGCAGCCTTCCGGACAGGGGGCGTCCCGAGCAGTACTTC
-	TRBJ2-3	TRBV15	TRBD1	CATSRVRGLADTQYF	TGTGCCACCAGCAGAGTGAGGGGGCTCGCAGATACGCAGTATTTT
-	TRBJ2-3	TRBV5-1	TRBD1	CASSPDREVDTQYF	TGCGCCAGCAGCCCGGACAGGGAGGTAGATACGCAGTATTTT
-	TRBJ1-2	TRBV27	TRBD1	CASSRQGGGGLLNYGYTF	TGTGCCAGCAGCCGACAGGGGGGTGGCGGCCTCCTAAACTATGGCTACACCTTC
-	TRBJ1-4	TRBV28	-	CASSFVRQANEKLFF	TGTGCCAGCAGTTTCGTCCGACAAGCTAATGAAAAACTGTTTTTT
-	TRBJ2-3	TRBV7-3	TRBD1	CASSLWDRGISSTDTQYF	TGTGCCAGCAGCTTATGGGACAGGGGCATCTCTAGCACAGATACGCAGTATTTT
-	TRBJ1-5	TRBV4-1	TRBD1	CASSHWDRDNQPQHF	TGCGCCAGCAGCCACTGGGACAGAGACAATCAGCCCCAGCATTTT
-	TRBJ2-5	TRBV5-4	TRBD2	CASSPNSGSQETQYF	TGTGCCAGCAGCCCCAATAGCGGGAGCCAAGAGACCCAGTACTTC
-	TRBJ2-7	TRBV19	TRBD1	CASSTGQGIYYEQYF	TGTGCCAGTAGTACAGGACAGGGTATTTACTACGAGCAGTACTTC
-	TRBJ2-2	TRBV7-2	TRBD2	CASSKPRQGLAGGPGELFF	TGTGCCAGCAGCAAACCCAGGCAAGGACTAGCGGGGGGCCCCGGGGAGCTGTTTTTT
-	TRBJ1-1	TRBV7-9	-	CASSLVRLNTEAFF	TGTGCCAGCAGCTTAGTACGGTTGAACACTGAAGCTTTCTTT
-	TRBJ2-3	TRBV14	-	CASSLSFYTQYF	TGTGCCAGCAGCCTAAGCTTTTATACGCAGTATTTT
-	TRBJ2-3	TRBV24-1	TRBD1	CATSDGQGRRDTQYF	TGTGCCACCAGTGACGGACAGGGCCGGCGGGATACGCAGTATTTT
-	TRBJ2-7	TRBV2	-	CASTRTGRAYEQYF	TGTGCCAGCACCCGGACAGGGAGGGCCTACGAGCAGTACTTC
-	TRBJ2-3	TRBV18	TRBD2	CASSSGTRLTDTQYF	TGTGCCAGCTCAAGCGGGACTAGGCTAACAGATACGCAGTATTTT
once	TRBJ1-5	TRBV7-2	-	CASSLEDTGSESNQPQHF	TGTGCCAGCAGCTTAGAGGACACAGGGTCGGAAAGCAATCAGCCCCAGCATTTT
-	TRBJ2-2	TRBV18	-	CASSPLRAEATGELFF	TGTGCCAGCTCACCTTTGAGGGCAGAAGCCACCGGGGAGCTGTTTTTT
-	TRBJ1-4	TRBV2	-	CASTSYGGANEKLFF	TGTGCCAGCACGTCGTACGGGGGTGCTAATGAAAAACTGTTTTTT
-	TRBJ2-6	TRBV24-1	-	CATSPLGEGSGANVLTF	TGTGCCACCAGTCCCTTGGGTGAGGGCTCTGGGGCCAACGTCCTGACTTTC
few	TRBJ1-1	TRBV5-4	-	CASSLGDRNTEAFF	TGTGCCAGCAGCTTGGGTGACAGGAACACTGAAGCTTTCTTT
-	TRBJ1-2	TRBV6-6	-	CASDHLPDSYGYTF	TGTGCCAGCGACCACCTTCCGGACAGCTATGGCTACACCTTC
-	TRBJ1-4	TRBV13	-	CASSTGGQYNEKLFF	TGTGCCAGCAGCACCGGCGGCCAGTATAATGAAAAACTGTTTTTT
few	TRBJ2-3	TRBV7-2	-	CASSLGGGGSNPDTQYF	TGTGCCAGCAGCTTAGGGGGGGGCGGGAGTAACCCAGATACGCAGTATTTT
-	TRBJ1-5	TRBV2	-	CASGGNQPQHF	TGTGCCAGCGGAGGGAATCAGCCCCAGCATTTT
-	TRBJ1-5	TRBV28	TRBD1	CASSSGQGNQPQHF	TGTGCCAGCAGTTCGGGACAGGGAAATCAGCCCCAGCATTTT
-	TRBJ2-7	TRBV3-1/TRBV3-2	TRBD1	CASSQEQGPWYEQYF	TGTGCCAGCAGCCAAGAACAGGGGCCTTGGTACGAGCAGTACTTC
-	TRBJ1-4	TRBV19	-	CASRETDIIEKLFF	TGTGCCAGTAGAGAAACTGACATCATTGAAAAACTGTTTTTT
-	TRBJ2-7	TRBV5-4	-	CASSRTGTPFYEQYF	TGTGCCAGCAGCCGGACCGGGACACCGTTTTACGAGCAGTACTTC
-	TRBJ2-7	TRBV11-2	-	CASKFTGTMNYEQYF	TGTGCCAGCAAATTTACCGGGACAATGAACTACGAGCAGTACTTC
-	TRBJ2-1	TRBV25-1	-	CASSRRSSYNEQFF	TGTGCCAGCAGCCGGAGAAGCTCCTACAATGAGCAGTTCTTC
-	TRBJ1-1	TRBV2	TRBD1	CASSDGQGTEAFF	TGTGCCAGCAGTGATGGACAGGGGACTGAAGCTTTCTTT
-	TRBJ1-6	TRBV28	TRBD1	CASSYFPTGEHSPLHF	TGTGCCAGCAGTTATTTCCCGACAGGGGAACATTCACCCCTCCACTTT
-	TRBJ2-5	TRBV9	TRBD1	CASSARTGIGAETQYF	TGTGCCAGCAGCGCTCGGACAGGGATCGGGGCGGAGACCCAGTACTTC
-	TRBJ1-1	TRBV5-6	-	CASSFQGRNTEAFF	TGTGCCAGCAGCTTTCAGGGTAGGAACACTGAAGCTTTCTTT
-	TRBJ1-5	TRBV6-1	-	CASATSHYSNQPQHF	TGTGCCAGCGCCACATCCCACTATAGCAATCAGCCCCAGCATTTT
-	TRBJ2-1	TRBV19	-	CASSIRWTAYNEQFF	TGTGCCAGTAGTATTAGATGGACAGCCTACAATGAGCAGTTCTTC
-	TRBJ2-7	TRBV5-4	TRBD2	CASSFNQLAGRVEYF	TGTGCCAGCAGCTTTAACCAACTAGCGGGGCGGGTCGAGTACTTC
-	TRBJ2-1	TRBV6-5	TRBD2	CASIAGGSYNEQFF	TGTGCCAGCATTGCGGGAGGCTCCTACAATGAGCAGTTCTTC
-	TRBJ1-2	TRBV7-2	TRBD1	CASSMRQGALAYGYTF	TGTGCCAGCAGTATGAGACAGGGGGCTCTGGCGTATGGCTACACCTTC
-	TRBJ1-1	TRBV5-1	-	CASSLGHLNTEAFF	TGCGCCAGCAGCTTGGGGCACCTGAACACTGAAGCTTTCTTT
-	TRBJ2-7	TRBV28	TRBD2	CASSFGGSPYEQYF	TGTGCCAGCAGTTTCGGCGGGAGCCCCTACGAGCAGTACTTC
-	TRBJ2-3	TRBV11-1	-	CASSWRDSWTDTQYF	TGTGCCAGCAGCTGGAGGGACAGTTGGACAGATACGCAGTATTTT
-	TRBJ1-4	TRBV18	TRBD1	CASSPQVQGAREKLFF	TGTGCCAGCTCACCACAAGTACAGGGGGCGCGGGAAAAACTGTTTTTT
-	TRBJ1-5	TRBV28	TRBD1	CASSSPTGWGNQPQHF	TGTGCCAGCAGTTCCCCGACAGGGTGGGGCAATCAGCCCCAGCATTTT
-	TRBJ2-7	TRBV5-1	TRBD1	CASSPRDRGFYEQYF	TGCGCCAGCAGCCCCCGGGACAGGGGTTTCTACGAGCAGTACTTC
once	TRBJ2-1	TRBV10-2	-	CASSEAGARDEQFF	TGCGCCAGCAGTGAGGCGGGGGCCCGGGATGAGCAGTTCTTC